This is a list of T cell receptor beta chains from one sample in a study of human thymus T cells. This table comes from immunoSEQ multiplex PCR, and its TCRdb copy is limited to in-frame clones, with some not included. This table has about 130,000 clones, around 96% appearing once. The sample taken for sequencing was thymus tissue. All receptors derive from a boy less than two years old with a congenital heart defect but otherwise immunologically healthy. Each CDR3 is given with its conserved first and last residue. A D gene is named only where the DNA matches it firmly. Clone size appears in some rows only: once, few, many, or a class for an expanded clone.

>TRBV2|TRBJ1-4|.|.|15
CASSDLAATNEKLFF
TGTGCCAGCAGTGATCTGGCAGCAACTAATGAAAAACTGTTTTTT
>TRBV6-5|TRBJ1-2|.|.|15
CASSYSLRTPYGYTF
TGTGCCAGCAGTTACTCCCTACGGACACCTTATGGCTACACCTTC
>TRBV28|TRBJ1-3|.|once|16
CASSLRDGSSGNTIYF
TGTGCCAGCAGTTTAAGGGACGGTTCCTCTGGAAACACCATATATTTT
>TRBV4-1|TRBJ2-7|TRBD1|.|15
CANFLPRDRPYEQYF
TGCGCCAACTTCCTTCCCCGGGACAGACCCTACGAGCAGTACTTC
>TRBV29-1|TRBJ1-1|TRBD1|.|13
CSVAGQGRTEAFF
TGCAGCGTCGCCGGACAGGGCAGGACTGAAGCTTTCTTT
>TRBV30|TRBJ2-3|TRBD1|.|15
CAWSVRQGGTDTQYF
TGTGCCTGGAGTGTACGGCAGGGGGGCACAGATACGCAGTATTTT
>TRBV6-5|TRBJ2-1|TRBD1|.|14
CASSRQGSDNEQFF
TGTGCCAGCAGTCGACAGGGATCTGACAATGAGCAGTTCTTC
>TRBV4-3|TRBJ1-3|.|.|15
CASSHGRDSGNTIYF
TGCGCCAGCAGCCATGGCAGGGACTCTGGAAACACCATATATTTT
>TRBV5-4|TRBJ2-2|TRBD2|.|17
CASSSTTSGVHTGELFF
TGTGCCAGCAGCTCGACGACTAGCGGGGTGCACACCGGGGAGCTGTTTTTT
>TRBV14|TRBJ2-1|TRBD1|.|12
CASSTGGNEQFF
TGTGCCAGCAGCACAGGGGGCAATGAGCAGTTCTTC
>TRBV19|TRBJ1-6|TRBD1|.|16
CASSIYRGGRESPLHF
TGTGCCAGTAGTATTTACAGGGGTGGCAGGGAATCACCCCTCCACTTT
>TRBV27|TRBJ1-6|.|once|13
CASRSIRNSPLHF
TGTGCCAGCAGATCCATCCGTAATTCACCCCTCCACTTT
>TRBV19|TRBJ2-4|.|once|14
CASSRLGPGNIQYF
TGTGCCAGTAGTCGGCTAGGGCCTGGAAACATTCAGTACTTC
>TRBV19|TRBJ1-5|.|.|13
CASSQDSYQPQHF
TGTGCCAGTAGCCAGGACAGTTATCAGCCCCAGCATTTT
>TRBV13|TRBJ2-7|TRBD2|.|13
CASSSSGGCEQYF
TGTGCCAGCAGCTCCTCGGGGGGGTGCGAGCAGTACTTC
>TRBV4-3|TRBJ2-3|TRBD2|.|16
CASSQERGGLTDTQYF
TGCGCCAGCAGCCAGGAGCGGGGGGGTCTTACAGATACGCAGTATTTT
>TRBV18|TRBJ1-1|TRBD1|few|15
CASSPSRDRNTEAFF
TGTGCCAGCTCACCTTCCCGGGACAGGAACACTGAAGCTTTCTTT
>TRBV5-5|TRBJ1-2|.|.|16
CASSLAVGAFPYGYTF
TGTGCCAGCAGCTTGGCCGTAGGGGCCTTTCCCTATGGCTACACCTTC
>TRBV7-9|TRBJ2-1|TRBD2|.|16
CASSSGLLRSYNEQFF
TGTGCCAGCAGCTCGGGACTACTTCGCTCCTACAATGAGCAGTTCTTC
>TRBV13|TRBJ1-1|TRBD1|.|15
CASSALRTGETEAFF
TGTGCCAGCAGCGCCCTTAGGACAGGGGAAACTGAAGCTTTCTTT
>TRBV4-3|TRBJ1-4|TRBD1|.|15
CASSQDDRGGEKLFF
TGCGCCAGCAGCCAAGATGACAGGGGAGGGGAAAAACTGTTTTTT
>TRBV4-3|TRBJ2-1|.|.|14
CASSQWRGYNEQFF
TGCGCCAGCAGCCAATGGCGCGGATACAATGAGCAGTTCTTC
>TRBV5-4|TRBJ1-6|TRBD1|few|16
CASSRSGTGGGSPLHF
TGTGCCAGCAGCCGCTCGGGGACAGGGGGCGGTTCACCCCTCCACTTT
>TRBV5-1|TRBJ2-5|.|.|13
CASSLTGLETQYF
TGCGCCAGCAGCTTGACAGGGTTAGAGACCCAGTACTTC
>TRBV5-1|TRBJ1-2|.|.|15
CASSLGLVGNYGYTF
TGCGCCAGCAGCTTGGGGTTGGTGGGAAACTATGGCTACACCTTC
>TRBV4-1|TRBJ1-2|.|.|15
CASSQDPREHYGYTF
TGCGCCAGCAGCCAAGATCCCCGGGAACACTATGGCTACACCTTC
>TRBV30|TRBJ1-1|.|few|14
CAWSKDEMNTEAFF
TGTGCCTGGAGTAAGGATGAAATGAACACTGAAGCTTTCTTT
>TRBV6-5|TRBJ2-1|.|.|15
CASSYSTAFRGEQFF
TGTGCCAGCAGTTACTCCACGGCTTTTAGAGGTGAGCAGTTCTTC
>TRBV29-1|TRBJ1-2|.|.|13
CSVEDMVWYGYTF
TGCAGCGTTGAAGATATGGTGTGGTATGGCTACACCTTC
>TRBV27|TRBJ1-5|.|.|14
CASSPHRGNQPQHF
TGTGCCAGCAGTCCGCATCGCGGGAACCAGCCCCAGCATTTT
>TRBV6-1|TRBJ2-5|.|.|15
CASNHRSPKGETQYF
TGTGCCAGCAACCACCGGTCTCCCAAAGGGGAGACCCAGTACTTC
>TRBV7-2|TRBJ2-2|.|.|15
CASSPRGGDTGELFF
TGTGCCAGCAGCCCCAGAGGGGGGGACACCGGGGAGCTGTTTTTT
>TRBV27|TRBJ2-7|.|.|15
CATPPRTASSYEQYF
TGTGCCACCCCGCCGAGGACAGCCAGCTCCTACGAGCAGTACTTC
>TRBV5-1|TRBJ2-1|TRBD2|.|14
CASSYPTSRHEQFF
TGCGCCAGCAGCTACCCGACTAGCCGCCATGAGCAGTTCTTC
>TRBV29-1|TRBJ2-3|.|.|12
CSGGPSTDTQYF
TGCAGCGGGGGTCCTTCCACAGATACGCAGTATTTT
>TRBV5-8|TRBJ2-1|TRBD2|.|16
CASTDSRTSGYNEQFF
TGTGCCAGCACCGACTCGAGGACTAGCGGCTACAATGAGCAGTTCTTC
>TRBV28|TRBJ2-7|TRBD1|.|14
CASSVTDRAYEQYF
TGTGCCAGCAGTGTAACGGACAGGGCCTACGAGCAGTACTTC
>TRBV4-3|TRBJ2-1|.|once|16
CASSQGGEGAYNEQFF
TGCGCCAGCAGCCAAGGTGGGGAGGGGGCCTACAATGAGCAGTTCTTC
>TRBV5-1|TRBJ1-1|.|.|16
CASSLVRRSRNTEAFF
TGCGCCAGCAGCTTGGTTAGGCGGTCTAGGAACACTGAAGCTTTCTTT
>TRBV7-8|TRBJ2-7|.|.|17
CASSLGRGGGPAYEQYF
TGTGCCAGCAGCTTAGGGAGAGGAGGGGGGCCGGCCTACGAGCAGTACTTC
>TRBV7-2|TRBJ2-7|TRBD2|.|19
CASSLEYRRSGGSSYEQYF
TGTGCCAGCAGCTTAGAGTATCGGCGGAGCGGGGGGAGCTCCTACGAGCAGTACTTC
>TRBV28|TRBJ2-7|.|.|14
CASIYRDGPYEQYF
TGTGCCAGCATTTATCGGGACGGACCCTACGAGCAGTACTTC
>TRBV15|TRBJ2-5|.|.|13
CATSGSASETQYF
TGTGCCACCAGCGGTAGCGCCTCGGAGACCCAGTACTTC
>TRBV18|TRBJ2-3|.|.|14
CASSPNRRGDTQYF
TGTGCCAGCTCACCCAACAGGCGGGGAGATACGCAGTATTTT
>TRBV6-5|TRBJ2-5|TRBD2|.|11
CASELAETQYF
TGTGCCAGCGAACTAGCGGAGACCCAGTACTTC
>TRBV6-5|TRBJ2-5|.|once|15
CASSYDVPRVETQYF
TGTGCCAGCAGTTACGATGTCCCTCGGGTGGAGACCCAGTACTTC
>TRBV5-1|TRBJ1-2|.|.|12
CASGRGADGYTF
TGCGCCAGCGGTCGGGGGGCCGACGGCTACACCTTC
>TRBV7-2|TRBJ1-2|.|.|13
CASSLRGDYGYTF
TGTGCCAGCAGCTTAAGGGGGGACTATGGCTACACCTTC
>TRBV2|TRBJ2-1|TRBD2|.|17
CASRGLQRVGSYNEQFF
TGTGCCAGCCGGGGACTACAACGAGTGGGTTCCTACAATGAGCAGTTCTTC
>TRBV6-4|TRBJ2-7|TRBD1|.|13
CANPDREVYEQYF
TGTGCCAACCCGGACAGGGAAGTCTACGAGCAGTACTTC
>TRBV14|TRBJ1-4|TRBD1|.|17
CASSGGQDFATNEKLFF
TGTGCCAGCAGCGGTGGACAGGACTTTGCAACTAATGAAAAACTGTTTTTT
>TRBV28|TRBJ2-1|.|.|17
CASSGPGGLALYNEQFF
TGTGCCAGCAGCGGTCCGGGGGGCCTGGCTCTATACAATGAGCAGTTCTTC